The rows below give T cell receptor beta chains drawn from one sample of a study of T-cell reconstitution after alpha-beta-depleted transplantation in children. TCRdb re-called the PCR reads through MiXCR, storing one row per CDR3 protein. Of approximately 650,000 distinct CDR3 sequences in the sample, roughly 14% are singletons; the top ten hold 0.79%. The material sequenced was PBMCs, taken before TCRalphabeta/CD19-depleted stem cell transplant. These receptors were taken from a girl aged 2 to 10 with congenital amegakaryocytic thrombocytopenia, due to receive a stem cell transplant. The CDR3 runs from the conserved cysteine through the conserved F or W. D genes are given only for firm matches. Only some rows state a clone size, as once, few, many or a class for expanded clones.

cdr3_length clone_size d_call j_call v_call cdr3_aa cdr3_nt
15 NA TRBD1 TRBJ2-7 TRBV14 CASSRDRGIPYEQYF TGTGCCAGCAGCCGGGACAGGGGGATCCCCTACGAGCAGTACTTC
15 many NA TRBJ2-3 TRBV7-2 CASSLLLAGADTQYF TGTGCCAGCAGCTTGCTCTTAGCCGGTGCAGATACGCAGTATTTT
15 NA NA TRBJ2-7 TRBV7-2 CASSLESSSHYEQYF TGTGCCAGCAGCTTAGAGTCTAGCAGCCACTACGAGCAGTACTTC
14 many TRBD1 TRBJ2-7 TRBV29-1 CSVEVGQGAREQYF TGCAGCGTTGAAGTGGGACAGGGGGCGCGTGAGCAGTACTTC
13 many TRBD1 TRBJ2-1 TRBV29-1 CSVDRGLGNEQFF TGCAGCGTGGACAGGGGTCTAGGCAATGAGCAGTTCTTC
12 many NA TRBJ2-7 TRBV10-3 CAISDSIEEQYF TGTGCCATCAGTGATTCGATAGAGGAGCAGTACTTC
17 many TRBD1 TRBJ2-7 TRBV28 CASSFVRGGPFGYEQYF TGTGCCAGCAGTTTCGTGAGAGGGGGCCCCTTTGGCTACGAGCAGTACTTC
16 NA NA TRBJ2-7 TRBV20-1 CSARDSEGSSSYEQYF TGCAGTGCTAGAGATTCGGAGGGCTCCAGCTCCTACGAGCAGTACTTC
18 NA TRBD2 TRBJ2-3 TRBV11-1 CASSLVALLAGVPDTQYF TGTGCCAGCAGCTTAGTGGCCCTACTAGCGGGAGTCCCAGATACGCAGTATTTT
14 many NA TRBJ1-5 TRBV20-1 CSAIVGPSVQPQHF TGCAGTGCTATAGTAGGGCCATCTGTTCAGCCCCAGCATTTT
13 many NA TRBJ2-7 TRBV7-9 CASSLEATYEQYF TGTGCCAGCAGCTTAGAAGCGACCTACGAGCAGTACTTC
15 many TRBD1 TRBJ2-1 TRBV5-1 CASSLGQGAYNEQFF TGTGCCAGCAGCTTAGGGCAGGGGGCCTACAATGAGCAGTTCTTC
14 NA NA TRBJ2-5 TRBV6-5 CASSYSGAQETQYF TGTGCCAGCAGTTATAGCGGTGCGCAAGAGACCCAGTACTTC
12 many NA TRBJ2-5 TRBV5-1 CASSSSQETQYF TGCGCCAGCAGCTCCTCGCAGGAGACCCAGTACTTC
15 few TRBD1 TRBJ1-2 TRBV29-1 CSVSSGTGAYYGYTF TGCAGCGTCAGCTCCGGGACAGGGGCCTACTATGGCTACACCTTC
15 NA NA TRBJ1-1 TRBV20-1 CSARDYNSTTVEAFF TGCAGTGCTAGAGACTACAACTCAACGACGGTTGAAGCTTTCTTT
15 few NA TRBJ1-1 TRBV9 CASSADGRAATEAFF TGTGCCAGCAGCGCCGATGGTCGGGCAGCCACTGAAGCTTTCTTT
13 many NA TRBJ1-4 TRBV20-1 CSVPGVANEKLFF TGCAGTGTGCCGGGCGTAGCTAATGAAAAACTGTTTTTT
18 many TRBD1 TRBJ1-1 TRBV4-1 CASSPFVGDRPMTTEAFF TGCGCCAGCAGCCCCTTCGTAGGGGACAGGCCCATGACCACTGAAGCTTTCTTT
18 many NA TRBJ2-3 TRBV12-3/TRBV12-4 CASSSPVAFGTSTDTQYF TGTGCCAGCAGTTCTCCCGTAGCGTTCGGGACTAGCACAGATACGCAGTATTTT
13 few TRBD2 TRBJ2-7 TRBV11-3 CASSLGGRAEQYF TGTGCCAGCAGCTTGGGCGGGAGAGCCGAGCAGTACTTC
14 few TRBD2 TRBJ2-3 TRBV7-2 CASRISGSGGTQYF TGTGCCAGCAGGATTAGCGGGAGTGGAGGTACGCAGTATTTT
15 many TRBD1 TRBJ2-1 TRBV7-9 CASSSPGQVINEQFF TGTGCCAGCAGCTCACCGGGACAGGTGATCAATGAGCAGTTCTTC
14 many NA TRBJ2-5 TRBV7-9 CASSLTGYQETQYF TGTGCCAGCAGCTTGACGGGTTACCAAGAGACCCAGTACTTC
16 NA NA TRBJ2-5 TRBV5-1 CASSNSGTPFRETQYF TGCGCCAGCAGCAATTCCGGGACTCCATTCCGAGAGACCCAGTACTTC
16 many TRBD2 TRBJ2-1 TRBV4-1 CASSPTRTSGNNEQFF TGCGCCAGCAGCCCGACCCGGACTAGCGGAAACAATGAGCAGTTCTTC
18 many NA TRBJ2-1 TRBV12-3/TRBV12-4 CASSFTAAKGSSYNEQFF TGTGCCAGCAGTTTTACGGCGGCGAAGGGAAGCTCCTACAATGAGCAGTTCTTC
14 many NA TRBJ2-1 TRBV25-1 CASSPSALGDEQFF TGTGCCAGCAGCCCTAGCGCCTTAGGGGATGAGCAGTTCTTC
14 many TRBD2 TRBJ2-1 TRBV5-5 CASSPGDYGNEQFF TGTGCCAGCAGTCCTGGGGACTATGGCAATGAGCAGTTCTTC
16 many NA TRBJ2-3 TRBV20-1 CSAREPIGGSTDTQYF TGCAGTGCTAGAGAACCAATTGGGGGGAGCACAGATACGCAGTATTTT
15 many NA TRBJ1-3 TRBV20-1 CSARDFPGAGNTIYF TGCAGTGCTAGAGATTTCCCCGGGGCAGGAAACACCATATATTTT
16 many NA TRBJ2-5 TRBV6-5 CASSYSIDRPILGQYF TGTGCCAGCAGTTACTCTATCGACAGGCCAATCCTGGGCCAGTACTTC
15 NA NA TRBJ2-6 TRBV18 CASSEQGSGANVLTF TGTGCCAGCTCAGAGCAGGGCTCTGGGGCCAACGTCCTGACTTTC
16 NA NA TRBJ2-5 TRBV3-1 CASSLWDLETQGTQYF TGTGCCAGCAGCCTCTGGGACCTCGAAACCCAAGGGACCCAGTACTTC
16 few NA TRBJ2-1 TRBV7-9 CASSLIWTTSYNEQFF TGTGCCAGCAGCTTAATATGGACTACCTCCTACAATGAGCAGTTCTTC
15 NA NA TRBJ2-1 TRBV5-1 CASTGEESAFNEQFF TGCGCCAGCACCGGCGAGGAGTCAGCGTTCAATGAGCAGTTCTTC
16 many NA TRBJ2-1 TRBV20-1 CSANFDEEAAYNEQFF TGCAGTGCTAACTTTGACGAGGAGGCGGCCTACAATGAGCAGTTCTTC
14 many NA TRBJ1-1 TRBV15 CATSRAGIGAEAFF TGTGCCACCAGCAGAGCTGGCATCGGGGCTGAAGCTTTCTTT
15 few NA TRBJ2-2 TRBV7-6 CASSLARPGTGELFF TGTGCCAGCAGCTTAGCCAGGCCGGGCACCGGGGAGCTGTTTTTT
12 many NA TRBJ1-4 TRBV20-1 CSAGLTNEKLFF TGCAGTGCCGGACTGACGAATGAAAAACTGTTTTTT
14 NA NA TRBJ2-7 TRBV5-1 CASSLDGPWNEQYF TGCGCCAGCAGCTTGGACGGTCCCTGGAACGAGCAGTACTTC
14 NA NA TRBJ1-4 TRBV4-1 CASSRAPGNEKLFF TGCGCCAGCAGCCGGGCCCCGGGTAATGAAAAACTGTTTTTT
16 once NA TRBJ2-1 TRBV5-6 CASSLGMASSYNEQLF TGTGCCAGCAGCTTGGGAATGGCCTCATCCTACAATGAGCAGCTCTTC
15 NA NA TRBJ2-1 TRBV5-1 CASAVAGGLWDEQFF TGCGCCAGCGCTGTCGCAGGGGGACTCTGGGATGAGCAGTTCTTC
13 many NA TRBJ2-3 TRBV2 CASKLESTDTQYF TGTGCCAGCAAATTGGAGAGCACAGATACGCAGTATTTT
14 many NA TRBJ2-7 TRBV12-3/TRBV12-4 CASSLVATKLEQYF TGTGCCAGCAGTTTAGTCGCTACCAAACTCGAGCAGTACTTC
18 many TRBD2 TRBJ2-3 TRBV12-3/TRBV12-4 CASSLVGLAGTRGDTQYF TGTGCCAGCAGTCTGGTAGGACTAGCGGGGACTCGGGGAGATACGCAGTATTTT
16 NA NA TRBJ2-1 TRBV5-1 CASSFVLDSSYNEQFF TGCGCCAGCAGCTTTGTACTGGACAGCTCCTACAATGAGCAGTTCTTC
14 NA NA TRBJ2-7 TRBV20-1 CSATRQVANYELYF TGCAGTGCCACCCGACAGGTAGCGAACTACGAGCTGTACTTC
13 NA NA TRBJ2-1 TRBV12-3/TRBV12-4 CASSLRAPNEQFF TGTGCCAGCAGCCTTAGGGCCCCCAATGAGCAGTTCTTC